A single sample is the source of the 10 T cell receptor beta chains below, sequenced in a study of Graves' ophthalmopathy and Graves' hyperthyroidism. The study amplified TCR beta CDR3 regions using RNA transcripts. HTBI primers primed a first-round RT-PCR, and a second-round multiplex PCR followed. TCRdb processed the multiplex PCR reads anew with MiXCR; each CDR3 protein has one entry. Counted here are almost 750,000 distinct CDR3 sequences, roughly 41% occurring once; the ten biggest clones make up less than 55%. Sample: peripheral blood. The receptors shown here come from an adult man with Graves' ophthalmopathy.

J is TRBJ1-1 and V is TRBV4-3; D is perhaps TRBD1 (5 bases). Germline V CDR1 and CDR2: LGHNA, YSLEER. The CDR3 extends over 16 amino acids. V was cut by 1 base and J by 0 bases, with 12 bases left in between. CDR3 coding DNA: TGCGCCAGCAGCCAAGGAACAGGAACCTTGAACACTGAAGCTTTCTTT. Protein: CASSQGTGTLNTEAFF.

This clonotype was seen repeatedly, ten times or more. J is TRBJ2-5 and V is TRBV7-9; TRBD2 is a possible D gene (6 bases). Germline assignment: CDR1 SEHNR and CDR2 FQNEAQ (reference sequence). Trimming took 5 bases from V and 5 from J, leaving 18 bases between them. The CDR3 extends over 15 amino acids. The CDR3 is CASSLRTTPVETQYF. The CDR3 DNA reads TGTGCCAGCAGCCTCAGGACTACCCCCGTGGAGACCCAGTACTTC.

There are a few counts of this clonotype. The germline gene is not matched at one end of the junction; a read error may be the cause. The chain carries TRBV7-9 and TRBJ1-4, with D maybe TRBD1 (5 bases). The CDR3 length is 15 residues. CDR1 and CDR2 from the germline V gene are SEHNR and FQNEAQ (reference sequence). CDR3 region: CASSLFGGSNEKLFF. DNA for the CDR3: TGCGCCAGCAGCCTATTCGGGGGTTCGAATGAAAAACTGTTTTTT.

With regard to this clonotype: At one boundary the junction diverges from the germline segment, which might be a read error. V usage is TRBV20-1 and J usage is TRBJ2-7, with 7 bases fitting TRBD1. The CDR3 runs to 14 residues. CDR1 DFQATT and CDR2 SNEGSKA come from the germline V gene (reference sequence). CDR3 in amino acids: CSTRGLTSSYEQYF. As DNA, the CDR3 is TGCAGTACTAGGGGGCTGACCAGCTCCTACGAGCAGTACTTC.

J is TRBJ2-7 and V is TRBV5-6; the D is unclear. The CDR3 is made up of 14 amino acids. The germline V and J ends were trimmed by 0 bases and 2 bases, with 9 bases remaining between them. Germline lookup yields CDR1 SGHDT and CDR2 YYEEEE. CDR3 amino acids: CASSLAYITYEQYF. Here the CDR3 DNA reads TGTGCCAGCAGCTTGGCCTATATTACCTACGAGCAGTACTTC.

This clonotype was counted many times. The gene calls are TRBV2 and TRBJ1-4; D remains ambiguous. Trimming pared 5 bases from V and 7 bases from J, leaving 14 bases between. Germline CDR1 reads SNHLY; CDR2 reads FYNNEI. This CDR3 comprises 14 residues. The CDR3 DNA sequence: TGTGCCAGCAGTTACCCAGGACTGAGTGAAAAACTGTTTTTT. Translation: CASSYPGLSEKLFF.

This clonotype has just a few counts. The V call is TRBV7-9, the J call TRBJ2-5, with 7 bases aligning to TRBD2. J was trimmed by 5 bases and V by 6 bases; bases with no gene match: 6. Germline CDR1 and CDR2: SEHNR and FQNEAQ (reference sequence). This CDR3 region has 13 residues. The CDR3 spells CASSYGGGETQYF. The CDR3 DNA reads TGTGCCAGCAGTTATGGGGGGGGGGAGACCCAGTACTTC.

Worth noting for this clonotype: Possible read error: a much larger clone is one base away. The V call is TRBV14, the J call TRBJ2-5; D gene unclear. In germline, CDR1 is SGHDN, CDR2 FVKESK. This CDR3 has 14 amino acids. Here the CDR3 reads CASSQSRPTETLYF. Here the CDR3 DNA reads TGTGCCAGCAGCCAGTCGAGGCCGACGGAGACCCTGTACTTC.

This clonotype was counted ten times or more. J is TRBJ2-7 and V is TRBV10-3; the D gene is possibly TRBD1 (5 bases). The CDR3 extends over 15 amino acids. Germline loops: CDR1 ENHRY, CDR2 SYGVKD. Trimming pared 0 bases from V and 5 bases from J, leaving 14 bases between. CDR3 DNA sequence: TGTGCCATCAGTGAGTCTCTGGCAGGGCGAAACGAGCAGTACTTC. Translation: CAISESLAGRNEQYF.

The chain employs TRBV7-3 and TRBJ2-7, with D perhaps given as TRBD1 or TRBD2 (5 bases each). The J call is uncertain, as TRBJ2-1 better fits the DNA end. From germline, CDR1 is SGHTA and CDR2 FQGTGA. The CDR3 loop spans 16 amino acids. CDR3 sequence reads: CASSSGPFGLHNEQFF. CDR3 bases: TGTGCCAGCAGCTCGGGACCCTTTGGGTTACACAATGAGCAGTTCTTC.